What follows are 31 T cell receptor beta chains derived from one specimen sequenced in a study of blood T cell repertoires in COVID-19. Libraries were prepared by immunoSEQ multiplex PCR; TCRdb keeps only in-frame clonotypes and omits some of them. The sample has some 170,000 clones; 82% are singletons. Specimen: peripheral blood. The receptors here all came from a woman in her sixties or seventies with acute or convalescent COVID-19.

V and J are TRBV29-1 and TRBJ2-3; a weak D match, TRBD1 (6 bases). Germline CDR1 SQVTM, CDR2 ANQGSEA. Trimming took off 5 bases at V and 7 bases at J, with 16 bases between the two ends. The CDR3 loop spans 13 amino acids. The CDR3 DNA reads as TGCAGCGTTCGACCGACAGGAGATAATACGCAGTATTTT. Encoded protein: CSVRPTGDNTQYF.

A remark on this clone: This may come from a read error, since a much larger clone is one base off. The chain employs TRBV7-9 and TRBJ1-1, with D perhaps matching TRBD1 (6 bases). Trimming removed 1 base at V and 3 bases at J, with 6 bases between. Germline V lookup: CDR1 SEHNR, CDR2 FQNEAQ (reference sequence). CDR3 size: 13 residues. CDR3 bases: TGTGCCAGCAGCTTAGACAGGGACACTGAAGCTTTCTTT. Protein product: CASSLDRDTEAFF.

This chain uses TRBV7-8 with TRBJ2-5; D is perhaps TRBD2 (6 bases). V was trimmed by 5 bases and J by 5 bases, leaving 9 bases between them. Germline values: CDR1 SGHVS, CDR2 FQNEAQ. The CDR3 runs to 12 residues. The CDR3 region is CASSLSGETQYF. CDR3 coding DNA: TGTGCCAGCAGCCTAAGCGGGGAGACCCAGTACTTC.

The V call is TRBV9, the J call TRBJ2-2; 9 bases are shared with TRBD2. V lost 0 bases and J lost 4; bases outside the gene matches: 7. Germline CDR1 and CDR2: SGDLS and YYNGEE. This CDR3 region has 17 residues. CDR3 DNA sequence: TGTGCCAGCAGCGTAGATTTTCTAGCGGGGACCACCGGGGAGCTGTTTTTT. This gives the protein CASSVDFLAGTTGELFF.

This rearrangement joins TRBV29-1 to TRBJ1-1; 7 nucleotides line up with TRBD1. CDR1 and CDR2 from the germline V gene are SQVTM and ANQGSEA. After removal of 7 bases from V and 1 base from J, the junction contained 12 bases not matched to a gene. This CDR3 is built from 15 residues. This CDR3 reads CSALEGAQANTEAFF. The CDR3 bases are TGCAGCGCCCTAGAGGGGGCCCAGGCGAACACTGAAGCTTTCTTT.

This clone was picked up a small number of times. The V and J genes are TRBV27 and TRBJ1-2, with 9 bases identical to TRBD1. Unmatched junction bases numbered 3, after V lost 4 bases and J lost 0 bases. The CDR3 sequence is 15 residues long. Germline CDR1 and CDR2: MNHEY and SMNVEV (reference sequence). The CDR3 coding sequence is TGTGCCAGCAGTTCCCACAGGGGGCCTAACTATGGCTACACCTTC. Protein sequence: CASSSHRGPNYGYTF.

The CDR3 sequence is CASRFGQLIGTEAFF. CDR3 nucleotides: TGTGCCAGCAGATTCGGACAGTTGATTGGCACTGAAGCTTTCTTT. The chain couples TRBV5-8 to TRBJ1-1; possible D gene TRBD1, 6 bases. Germline V gene lookup returns CDR1 SGHTS and CDR2 YDEGEE. V lost 5 bases and J 4 bases, leaving 18 bases between the germline ends. This CDR3 has 15 amino acids.

This clone was detected a few times. The V gene is TRBV15, the J gene TRBJ1-5, with a tentative D call TRBD1 (6 bases). Trimming cost V 5 bases and J 0 bases, with 8 bases left between them. The germline gives CDR1 LNHNV, CDR2 YYDKDF (reference sequence). The CDR3 runs to 14 residues. The CDR3 DNA reads as TGTGCCACCAGCCTGACAGGTAGCAATCAGCCCCAGCATTTT. Protein sequence: CATSLTGSNQPQHF.

The rearrangement uses TRBV28 and TRBJ1-6, with D possibly matching TRBD1 (6 bases). The length of the CDR3 is 14 residues. V dropped 10 bases and J dropped 6 bases, with 16 bases sitting between them. Germline V gives CDR1 MDHEN, CDR2 SYDVKM. CDR3 in amino acids: CATRGGWVNSPLHF. The CDR3 nucleotides read TGTGCCACAAGAGGGGGATGGGTTAATTCACCCCTCCACTTT. The full variable domain, its missing parts supplied by reference TRBV28 and TRBJ1-6, is DVKVTQSSRYLVKRTGEKVFLECVQDMDHENMFWYRQDPGLGLRLIYFSYDVKMKEKGDIPEGYSVSREKKERFSLILESASTNQTSMYLCATRGGWVNSPLHFGNGTRLTVT.

This chain uses TRBV7-2 with TRBJ2-1; 9 nucleotides agree with TRBD2. V lost 5 bases to trimming and J lost 7 bases; unmatched junction nucleotides: 15. The CDR3 spans 17 residues. The germline V gene has CDR1 SGHTA and CDR2 FQGNSA. The CDR3 reads CASSTGLARGRGNEQFF. The CDR3 nucleotides read TGTGCCAGCAGCACGGGACTAGCAAGGGGGCGGGGGAATGAGCAGTTCTTC.

V usage is TRBV6-5 and J usage is TRBJ2-7, with 8 bases matching TRBD1. V gave up 2 bases and J gave up 1 base; unmatched junction bases: 4. The germline CDR1 and CDR2 sequences are MNHEY and SVGAGI. The CDR3 is 15 residues long. CDR3 sequence: CASSYGQGLSYEQYF. The CDR3 nucleotides are TGTGCCAGCAGTTACGGACAGGGCCTTTCCTACGAGCAGTACTTC.

The V gene is TRBV28, the J gene TRBJ1-6; 11 nucleotides match TRBD1. V trimming: 6 bases; J trimming: 9 bases; junction bases outside the gene matches: 4. Germline CDR1 MDHEN, CDR2 SYDVKM. The CDR3 covers 14 residues. The CDR3 DNA reads TGTGCCAGCAGCGGACAGGGGGCCGTTTCACCCCTCCACTTT. Its protein is CASSGQGAVSPLHF.

V and J are TRBV9 and TRBJ1-1; D gene unclear. Germline V gives CDR1 SGDLS, CDR2 YYNGEE. The CDR3 is 13 amino acids. The V end lost 4 bases, the J end lost 1 base, and 8 bases lay between the germline ends. The CDR3 is CASSLSPNTEAFF. Here the CDR3 DNA reads TGTGCCAGCAGCCTTTCCCCGAACACTGAAGCTTTCTTT.

The chain has TRBV6-5 and TRBJ2-7, with D unresolved. Trimming shortened V by 6 bases and J by 4 bases, and 13 bases separated the two germline ends. Germline CDR1 is MNHEY and CDR2 is SVGAGI. This CDR3 is 13 amino acids long. The DNA of the CDR3 is TGTGCCAGCAGGCCGGCGGCGGCTTACGAGCAGTACTTC. It is translated as CASRPAAAYEQYF.

The chain has TRBV7-3 and TRBJ1-1; 7 nucleotides match TRBD1. Per germline, CDR1 SGHTA and CDR2 FQGTGA. The CDR3 is 16 amino acids. J gave up 0 bases and V 5 bases, and 9 bases lay outside the gene matches. The chain's CDR3 is CASSPTRTGVNTEAFF. In DNA, the CDR3 is TGTGCCAGCAGCCCGACTCGGACAGGAGTGAACACTGAAGCTTTCTTT.

The chain joins TRBV30 to TRBJ1-2; maybe TRBD1 (6 bases). The CDR3 totals 15 residues. Germline V lookup: CDR1 GTSNPN, CDR2 SVGIG (reference sequence). Trimming pared 3 bases from V and 3 bases from J, leaving 17 bases between. CDR3 sequence reads: CAWRGLGGRDYGYTF. CDR3 DNA sequence: TGTGCCTGGAGAGGGCTAGGGGGACGGGACTATGGCTACACCTTC.

The V gene is TRBV11-1, the J gene TRBJ2-5, with 9 nucleotides matching TRBD2. Germline V gives CDR1 SGHAT, CDR2 FQDESV (reference sequence). The trim removed 5 bases at V and 5 bases at J, leaving 9 bases unmatched. The CDR3 runs to 15 residues. For the CDR3, the DNA is TGTGCCAGCAGCCCGGGACTAGCTGCGGGGGAGACCCAGTACTTC. Protein product: CASSPGLAAGETQYF.

The chain is built from TRBV6-5 and TRBJ2-1; D perhaps matches TRBD1 (6 bases). Germline CDR1 reads MNHEY; CDR2 reads SVGAGI. The V and J ends lost 8 bases and 3 bases respectively, with 11 bases between them. The CDR3 has 13 amino acids. The CDR3 reads CASSRDNYNEQFF. In nucleotides, the CDR3 is TGTGCCAGCTCCAGGGACAACTACAATGAGCAGTTCTTC.

The chain combines TRBV5-1 with TRBJ2-7; 7 bases map to TRBD2. Trimming took 4 bases from V and 5 from J; bases not matched to a gene: 15. The CDR3 is 16 amino acids. Germline lookup yields CDR1 SGHRS and CDR2 YFSETQ. The CDR3: CASSPFTAGERDEQYF. CDR3 coding DNA: TGCGCCAGCAGCCCCTTCACGGCGGGAGAAAGGGACGAGCAGTACTTC.

This rearrangement joins TRBV29-1 to TRBJ1-4; 7 nucleotides line up with TRBD1. CDR3 length: 12 amino acids. The J segment lost 13 bases and the V segment lost 0 bases, leaving 5 bases of the junction unmatched. The V gene's germline CDR1 is SQVTM and CDR2 ANQGSEA. CDR3 bases: TGCAGCGTTGAAGAGACGACAGGGTCACTGTTTTTT. Protein: CSVEETTGSLFF.

The V gene is TRBV3-1 (or the pseudogene TRBV3-2), the J gene TRBJ2-7, with 7 bases fitting TRBD1. The germline gives CDR1 LGHDT, CDR2 YNNKEL (reference sequence). V lost 1 base and J lost 4; bases outside the gene matches: 10. The CDR3 extends over 16 amino acids. The CDR3 DNA follows: TGTGCCAGCAGCCAAGCCTTTCAGGGGGAAGCTTACGAGCAGTACTTC. Translating gives CASSQAFQGEAYEQYF.

This clone was observed a handful of times. This sequence joins TRBV29-1 and TRBJ2-2, with D hard to call. The germline V gene encodes CDR1 SQVTM and CDR2 ANQGSEA. CDR3 size: 13 residues. Trimming removed 4 bases from V and 3 bases from J, with 9 bases in between. The CDR3 is CSVVVDYTGELFF. The CDR3 nucleotides read TGCAGCGTTGTAGTTGACTACACCGGGGAGCTGTTTTTT.

This chain joins TRBV7-2 and TRBJ2-7, with 7 nucleotides matching TRBD1. V was pared by 5 bases and J by 6 bases, with 13 bases of the junction left unmatched. Germline values: CDR1 SGHTA, CDR2 FQGNSA. The CDR3 totals 15 residues. The CDR3 nucleotides are TGTGCCAGCAGCGCCCGCAATACAGGGGAACGCGAGCAGTACTTC. As protein: CASSARNTGEREQYF.

The chain uses TRBV21-1 and TRBJ2-1; the table names TRBD1, a call not compared with the DNA. TRBV21-1 is termed a pseudogene. The CDR3 length is 20 residues. The CDR3 here is CASSKPPGTGDSLRYNEQFF. The DNA for the CDR3 is TGTGCCAGCAGCAAACCGCCAGGGACAGGGGATTCCCTTCGGTACAATGAGCAGTTCTTC.

The chain employs TRBV20-1 and TRBJ1-4; maybe TRBD1 (6 bases). The CDR3 has 16 amino acids. V was clipped by 3 bases and J by 7 bases, with 21 bases between them. The germline V gene encodes CDR1 DFQATT and CDR2 SNEGSKA (reference sequence). CDR3 coding DNA: TGCAGTGCTAGTCAGGGGACCGCCTTCCTAATTGAAAAACTGTTTTTT. Its translation: CSASQGTAFLIEKLFF.

The chain combines TRBV19 with TRBJ2-1; the D gene is possibly TRBD1 (6 bases). Germline V gene data show CDR1 as LNHDA and CDR2 as SQIVND (reference sequence). The V gene lost 10 bases and the J gene lost 4 bases, with 20 bases spanning the gap. The CDR3 loop spans 15 amino acids. The DNA for the CDR3 is TGTGCCACCCGAAGGAAGGGACAAAGATACAATGAGCAGTTCTTC. Protein: CATRRKGQRYNEQFF.

V gene TRBV28 combines with J gene TRBJ2-7, with D perhaps TRBD1 (7 bases). The germline V and J ends were trimmed by 5 bases and 3 bases, with 11 bases remaining between them. Germline V gives CDR1 MDHEN, CDR2 SYDVKM. This CDR3 has 13 amino acids. The CDR3 reads CASSAGQIYEQYF. The CDR3 DNA reads as TGTGCCAGCAGTGCGGGACAGATCTACGAGCAGTACTTC. Combining the CDR3 with reference TRBV28 and TRBJ2-7 gives the whole variable domain DVKVTQSSRYLVKRTGEKVFLECVQDMDHENMFWYRQDPGLGLRLIYFSYDVKMKEKGDIPEGYSVSREKKERFSLILESASTNQTSMYLCASSAGQIYEQYFGPGTRLTVT.

This chain links TRBV5-1 with TRBJ2-1; 7 bases are a match to TRBD1. The CDR3 is 17 residues long. Germline CDR1 is SGHRS and CDR2 is YFSETQ. Losses at the gene ends were 2 bases for V and 8 bases for J; bases not matched to a gene: 16. CDR3 sequence: CASSLEMDRTVYDEQFF. The CDR3 DNA follows: TGCGCCAGCAGCTTAGAAATGGACAGGACGGTATACGATGAGCAGTTCTTC.

In its sample, this clone was seen a few times. The rearrangement joins TRBV28 to TRBJ1-2, with D possibly being TRBD1 (5 bases). V lost 5 bases and J lost 2, with 12 bases in between. The germline gives CDR1 MDHEN, CDR2 SYDVKM. The CDR3 sequence is 14 residues long. The CDR3 loop is CASSPLGQNYGYTF. CDR3 bases: TGTGCCAGCAGTCCCCTCGGACAAAACTATGGCTACACCTTC.

This chain joins TRBV4-2 and TRBJ1-3; tentatively, D is TRBD1 (6 bases). The V end was cut by 0 bases, the J end by 0 bases, with 9 bases between. CDR1 and CDR2 (germline): LGHNA, YNFKEQ. The CDR3 is 16 amino acids. CDR3 protein: CASSQDQGISGNTIYF. In DNA form, the CDR3 reads TGTGCCAGCAGCCAAGATCAGGGGATCTCTGGAAACACCATATATTTT.

This clone was observed a single time. The chain uses TRBV25-1 and TRBJ1-1; the D gene is possibly TRBD1 (6 bases). There are 13 residues in the CDR3. V gave up 4 bases and J gave up 5 bases, with 11 bases separating them. Germline V gene lookup returns CDR1 MGHDK and CDR2 SYGVNS. CDR3 nucleotide sequence: TGTGCCAGCAGTGCTAGGGGGGGGACTGAAGCTTTCTTT. This translates into CASSARGGTEAFF.